This T cell receptor beta chain appears in the sequencing data of a study of blood T cells in healthy people across ages. V shed 3 bases, J shed 1 base, and the junction held 9 bases outside the gene matches. CDR1 and CDR2 (germline): MDHEN, SYDVKM. The CDR3 consists of 17 residues. Using a J-beta primer mix together with a sample-barcoded 5' primer, a second PCR was run for about 6 to 11 cycles. The template-switch adaptor, which had 12 random nucleotides, put a tag on each cDNA molecule. TCRdb itself ran the 5' RACE reads through MiXCR, one entry per CDR3 protein. Of some 800,000 distinct CDR3 sequences in the sample, approximately 25% were seen once. The same specimen was also included in a second study, on T cells of mothers and their children. In that study: When the second PCR was run, its M1S primer added sample barcodes and 2-4 random nucleotides.

The receptor comes from a boy between 10 and 17 years old in good health. Sequenced: blood. The chain couples TRBV28 to TRBJ2-3; 8 bases fit TRBD2. The CDR3 sequence: CASSFRGGSSGTDTQYF. DNA of the CDR3: TGTGCCAGCAGTTTCCGGGGGGGCTCCTCGGGCACAGATACGCAGTATTTT.